This TCR beta chain was observed in a study of T cell responses to AZD1222 COVID-19 vaccine. The germline gives CDR1 SGHTA, CDR2 FQGNSA. CDR3 length equals 13 residues. V was clipped by 11 bases and J by 7 bases; unmatched bases: 10. Assay: immunoSEQ multiplex PCR; the TCRdb copy retains only in-frame clones and omits some. The repertoire holds tens of thousands of clones, with around 80% as singletons. The sequence came from an adult in good health. The V gene is TRBV7-2, the J gene TRBJ2-2; TRBD2 agrees at 7 bases. Sample: peripheral blood, taken on day 0 of AZD1222 vaccination. The CDR3 sequence is CAGRGVVSGELFF. As DNA, the CDR3 is TGTGCCGGCCGGGGGGTAGTGAGCGGGGAGCTGTTTTTT.